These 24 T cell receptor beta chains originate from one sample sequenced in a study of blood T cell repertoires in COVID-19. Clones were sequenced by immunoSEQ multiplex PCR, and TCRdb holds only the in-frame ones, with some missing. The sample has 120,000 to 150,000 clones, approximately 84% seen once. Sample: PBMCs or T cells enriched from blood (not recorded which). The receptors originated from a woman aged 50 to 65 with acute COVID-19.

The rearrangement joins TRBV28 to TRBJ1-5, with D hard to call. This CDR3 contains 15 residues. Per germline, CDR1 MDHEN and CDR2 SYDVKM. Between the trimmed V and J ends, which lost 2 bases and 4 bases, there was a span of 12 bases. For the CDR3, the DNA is TGTGCCAGCAGTTTAATTACAGACCAGAATCAGCCCCAGCATTTT. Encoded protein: CASSLITDQNQPQHF. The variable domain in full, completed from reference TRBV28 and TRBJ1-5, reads DVKVTQSSRYLVKRTGEKVFLECVQDMDHENMFWYRQDPGLGLRLIYFSYDVKMKEKGDIPEGYSVSREKKERFSLILESASTNQTSMYLCASSLITDQNQPQHFGDGTRLSIL.

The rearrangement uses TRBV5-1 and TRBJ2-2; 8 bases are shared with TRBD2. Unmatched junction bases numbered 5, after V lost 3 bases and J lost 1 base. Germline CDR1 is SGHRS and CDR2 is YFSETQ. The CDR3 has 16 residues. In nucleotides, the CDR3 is TGCGCCAGCAGCTACTCACTAGCGGAGAACACCGGGGAGCTGTTTTTT. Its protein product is CASSYSLAENTGELFF. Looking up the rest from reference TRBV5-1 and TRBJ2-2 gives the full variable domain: KAGVTQTPRYLIKTRGQQVTLSCSPISGHRSVSWYQQTPGQGLQFLFEYFSETQRNKGNFPGRFSGRQFSNSRSEMNVSTLELGDSALYLCASSYSLAENTGELFFGEGSRLTVL.

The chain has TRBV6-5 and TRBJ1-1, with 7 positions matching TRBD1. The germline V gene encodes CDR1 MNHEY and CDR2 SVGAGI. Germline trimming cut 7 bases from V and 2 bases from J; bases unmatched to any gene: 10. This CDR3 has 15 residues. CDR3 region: CASNYGTAGNTEAFF. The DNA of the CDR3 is TGTGCCAGCAACTACGGGACAGCTGGTAACACTGAAGCTTTCTTT.

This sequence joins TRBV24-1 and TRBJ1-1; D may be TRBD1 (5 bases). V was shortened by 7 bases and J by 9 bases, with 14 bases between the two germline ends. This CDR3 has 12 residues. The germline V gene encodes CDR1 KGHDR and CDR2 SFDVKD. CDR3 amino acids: CATSSSQGKAFF. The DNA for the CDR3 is TGTGCCACCAGCAGTAGTCAGGGAAAAGCTTTCTTT.

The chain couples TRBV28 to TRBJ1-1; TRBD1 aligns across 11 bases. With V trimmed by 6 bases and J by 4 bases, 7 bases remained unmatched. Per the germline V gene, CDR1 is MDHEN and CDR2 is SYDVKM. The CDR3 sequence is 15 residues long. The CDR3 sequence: CASRSTGTGGTEAFF. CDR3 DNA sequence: TGTGCCAGCAGGTCTACCGGGACAGGGGGCACTGAAGCTTTCTTT.

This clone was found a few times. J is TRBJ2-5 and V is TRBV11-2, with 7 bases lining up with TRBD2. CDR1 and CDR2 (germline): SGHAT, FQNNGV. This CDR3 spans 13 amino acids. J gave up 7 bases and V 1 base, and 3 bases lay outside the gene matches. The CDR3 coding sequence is TGTGCCAGCAGCTTAGGGGAGGGGAGGACCCAGTACTTC. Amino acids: CASSLGEGRTQYF.

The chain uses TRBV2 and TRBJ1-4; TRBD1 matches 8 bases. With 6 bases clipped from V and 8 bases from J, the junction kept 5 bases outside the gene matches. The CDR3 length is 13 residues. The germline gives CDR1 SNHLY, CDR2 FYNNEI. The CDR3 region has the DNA TGTGCCAGCAGCGGACAGGGTGACGAAAAACTGTTTTTT. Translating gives CASSGQGDEKLFF.

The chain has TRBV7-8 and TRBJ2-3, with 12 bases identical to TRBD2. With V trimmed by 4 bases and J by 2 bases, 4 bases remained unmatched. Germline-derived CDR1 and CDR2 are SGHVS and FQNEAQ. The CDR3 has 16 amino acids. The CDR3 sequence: CASSSRTSGTTDTQYF. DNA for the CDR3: TGTGCCAGCAGCTCACGGACTAGCGGGACCACAGATACGCAGTATTTT.

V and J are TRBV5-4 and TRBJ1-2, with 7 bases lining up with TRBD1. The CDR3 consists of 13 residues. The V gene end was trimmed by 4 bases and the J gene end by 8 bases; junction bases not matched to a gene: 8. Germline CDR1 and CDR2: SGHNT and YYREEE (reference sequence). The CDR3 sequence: CASSLDRVGGYTF. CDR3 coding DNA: TGTGCCAGCAGCCTCGACAGGGTTGGGGGCTACACCTTC.

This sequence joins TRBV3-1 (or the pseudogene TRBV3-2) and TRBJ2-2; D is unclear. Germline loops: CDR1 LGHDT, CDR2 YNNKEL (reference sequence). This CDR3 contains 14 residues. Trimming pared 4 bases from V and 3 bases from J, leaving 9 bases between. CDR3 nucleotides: TGTGCCAGCAGCCTGGTCCAGTACACCGGGGAGCTGTTTTTT. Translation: CASSLVQYTGELFF.

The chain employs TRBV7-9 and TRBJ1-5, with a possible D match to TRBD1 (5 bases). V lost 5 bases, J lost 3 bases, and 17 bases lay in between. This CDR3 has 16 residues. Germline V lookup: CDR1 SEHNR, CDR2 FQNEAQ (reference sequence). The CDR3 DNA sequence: TGTGCCAGCAGCCTTAGTGGGGCAGAAGTCAATCAGCCCCAGCATTTT. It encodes CASSLSGAEVNQPQHF.

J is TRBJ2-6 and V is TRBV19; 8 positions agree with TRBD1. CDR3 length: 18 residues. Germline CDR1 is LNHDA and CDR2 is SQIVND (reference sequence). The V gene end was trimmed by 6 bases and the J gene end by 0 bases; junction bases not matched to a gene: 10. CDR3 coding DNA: TGTGCCAGTAGGGGCCCCCACAGGGGGGACTCTGGGGCCAACGTCCTGACTTTC. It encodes CASRGPHRGDSGANVLTF.

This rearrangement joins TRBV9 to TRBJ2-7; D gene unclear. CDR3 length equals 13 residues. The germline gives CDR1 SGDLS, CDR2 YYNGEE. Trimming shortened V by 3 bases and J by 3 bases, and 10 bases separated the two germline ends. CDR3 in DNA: TGTGCCAGCAGCGCTCCGGGTCTCTACGAGCAGTACTTC. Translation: CASSAPGLYEQYF.

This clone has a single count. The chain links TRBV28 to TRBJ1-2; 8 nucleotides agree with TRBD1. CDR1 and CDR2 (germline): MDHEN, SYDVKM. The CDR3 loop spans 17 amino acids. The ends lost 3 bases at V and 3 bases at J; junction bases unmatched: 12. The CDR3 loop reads CASSLGPVAGGYYGYTF. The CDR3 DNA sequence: TGTGCCAGCAGTTTGGGCCCTGTCGCAGGGGGCTACTATGGCTACACCTTC.

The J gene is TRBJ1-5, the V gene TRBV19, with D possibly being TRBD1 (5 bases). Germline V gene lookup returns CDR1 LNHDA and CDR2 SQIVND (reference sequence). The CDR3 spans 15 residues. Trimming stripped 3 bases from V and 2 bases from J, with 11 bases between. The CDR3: CASSMGGRGNQPQHF. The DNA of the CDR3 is TGTGCCAGTAGTATGGGGGGACGGGGCAATCAGCCCCAGCATTTT. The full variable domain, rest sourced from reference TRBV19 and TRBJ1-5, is DGGITQSPKYLFRKEGQNVTLSCEQNLNHDAMYWYRQDPGQGLRLIYYSQIVNDFQKGDIAEGYSVSREKKESFPLTVTSAQKNPTAFYLCASSMGGRGNQPQHFGDGTRLSIL.

The CDR3, as DNA: TGTGCCACCAGCAGAGCTGGACAGAGGGGAGAGACCCAGTACTTC. As protein: CATSRAGQRGETQYF. The chain uses TRBV15 and TRBJ2-5; D may be TRBD1 (6 bases). Germline-derived CDR1 and CDR2 are LNHNV and YYDKDF (reference sequence). V dropped 1 base and J dropped 4 bases, with 13 bases sitting between them. The CDR3 totals 15 residues.

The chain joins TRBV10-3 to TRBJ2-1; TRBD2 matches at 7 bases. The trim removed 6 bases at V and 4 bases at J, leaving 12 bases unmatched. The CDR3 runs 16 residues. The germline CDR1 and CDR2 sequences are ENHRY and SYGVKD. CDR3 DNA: TGTGCCATCAGCACGGCGGGAGTGGGAGGGTACAATGAGCAGTTCTTC. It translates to CAISTAGVGGYNEQFF.

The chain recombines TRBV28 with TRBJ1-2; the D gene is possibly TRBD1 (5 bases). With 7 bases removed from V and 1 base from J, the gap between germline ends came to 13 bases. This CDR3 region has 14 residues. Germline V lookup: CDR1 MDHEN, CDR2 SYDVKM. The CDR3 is CASNSRGFNYGYTF. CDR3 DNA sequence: TGTGCCAGCAACTCCCGGGGGTTTAACTATGGCTACACCTTC.

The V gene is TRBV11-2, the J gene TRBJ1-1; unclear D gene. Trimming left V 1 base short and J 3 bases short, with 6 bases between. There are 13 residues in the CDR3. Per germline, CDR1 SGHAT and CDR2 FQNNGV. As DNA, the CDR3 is TGTGCCAGCAGCTTAGTCGGGGACACTGAAGCTTTCTTT. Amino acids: CASSLVGDTEAFF. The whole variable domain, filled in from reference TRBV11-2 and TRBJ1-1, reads EAGVAQSPRYKIIEKRQSVAFWCNPISGHATLYWYQQILGQGPKLLIQFQNNGVVDDSQLPKDRFSAERLKGVDSTLKIQPAKLEDSAVYLCASSLVGDTEAFFGQGTRLTVV.

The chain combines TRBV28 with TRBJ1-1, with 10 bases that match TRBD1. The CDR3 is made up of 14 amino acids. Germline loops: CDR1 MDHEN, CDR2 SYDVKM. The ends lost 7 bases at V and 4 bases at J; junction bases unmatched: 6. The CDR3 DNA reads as TGTGCCAGCACCACGACAGGGGGCTTCACTGAAGCTTTCTTT. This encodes CASTTTGGFTEAFF.

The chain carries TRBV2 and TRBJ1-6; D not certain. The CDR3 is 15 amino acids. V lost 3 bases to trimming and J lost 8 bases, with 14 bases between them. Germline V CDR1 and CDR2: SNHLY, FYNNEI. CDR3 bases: TGTGCCAGCAGTGACTTGACAAGGTCTTATTCACCCCTCCACTTT. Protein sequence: CASSDLTRSYSPLHF. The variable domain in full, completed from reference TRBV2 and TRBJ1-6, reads EPEVTQTPSHQVTQMGQEVILRCVPISNHLYFYWYRQILGQKVEFLVSFYNNEISEKSEIFDDQFSVERPDGSNFTLKIRSTKLEDSAMYFCASSDLTRSYSPLHFGNGTRLTVT.

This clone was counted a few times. The CDR3 spells CASSSQVGPSYEQYF. CDR3 sequence (DNA): TGTGCCAGCAGCTCTCAAGTGGGCCCCTCCTACGAGCAGTACTTC. The chain recombines TRBV7-2 with TRBJ2-7; no clear D gene. Per germline, CDR1 SGHTA and CDR2 FQGNSA. V dropped 4 bases and J dropped 0 bases, with 13 bases sitting between them. The CDR3 has 15 amino acids.

CDR3 amino acids: CASRRRVGDTIYF. CDR3 DNA: TGTGCCAGCAGACGAAGGGTGGGAGACACCATATATTTT. The chain recombines TRBV6-6 with TRBJ1-3, with D hard to call. V dropped 6 bases and J dropped 8 bases, with 14 bases sitting between them. This CDR3 spans 13 amino acids. Germline CDR1 MNHNY, CDR2 SVGAGI (reference sequence).

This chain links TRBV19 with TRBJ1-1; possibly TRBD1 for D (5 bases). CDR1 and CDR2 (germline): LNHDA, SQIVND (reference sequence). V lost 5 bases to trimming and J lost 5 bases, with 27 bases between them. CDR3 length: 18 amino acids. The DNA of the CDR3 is TGTGCCAGTAGTGAGGACCTGGGGGGGATTGGCGGTCGAACTGAAGCTTTCTTT. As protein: CASSEDLGGIGGRTEAFF.